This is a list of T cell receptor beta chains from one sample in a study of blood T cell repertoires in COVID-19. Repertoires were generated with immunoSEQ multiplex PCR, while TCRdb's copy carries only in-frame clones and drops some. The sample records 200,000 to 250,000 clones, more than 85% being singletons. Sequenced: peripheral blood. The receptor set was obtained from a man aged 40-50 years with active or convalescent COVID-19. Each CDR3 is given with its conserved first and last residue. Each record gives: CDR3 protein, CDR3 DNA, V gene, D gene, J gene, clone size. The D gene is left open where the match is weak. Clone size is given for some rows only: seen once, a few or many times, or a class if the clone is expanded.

CASSSSGEGPGNTIYF | TGTGCCAGCAGTTCCTCTGGTGAGGGTCCTGGAAACACCATATATTTT | TRBV28 | . | TRBJ1-3 | once
CASSFTGVDYTF | TGCGCCAGCAGCTTTACAGGGGTTGACTACACCTTC | TRBV5-1 | TRBD1 | TRBJ1-2 | .
CASSPNSTAYNEQFF | TGCGCCAGCAGCCCAAATTCGACAGCCTACAATGAGCAGTTCTTC | TRBV5-1 | . | TRBJ2-1 | .
CASSPRQGTGRDEAFF | TGTGCCAGCAGCCCCCGACAGGGGACGGGTCGGGATGAAGCTTTCTTT | TRBV7-9 | TRBD1 | TRBJ1-1 | .
CASSYYIHQPQHF | TGTGCCAGCAGTTACTACATCCATCAGCCCCAGCATTTT | TRBV6-5 | . | TRBJ1-5 | .
CASSYRGETQYF | TGTGCCAGCAGTTACAGGGGGGAGACCCAGTACTTC | TRBV7-9 | TRBD1 | TRBJ2-5 | .
CASSPGGGTEAFF | TGTGCCAGCAGTCCCGGAGGAGGGACTGAAGCTTTCTTT | TRBV27 | . | TRBJ1-1 | .
CASSATGANTEAFF | TGCGCCAGCAGTGCAACAGGGGCGAACACTGAAGCTTTCTTT | TRBV10-1 | TRBD1 | TRBJ1-1 | .
CASSGYPTGTGRSGNTIYF | TGTGCCAGCAGCGGGTACCCGACAGGGACAGGCCGATCTGGAAACACCATATATTTT | TRBV9 | TRBD1 | TRBJ1-3 | .
CASSGPGQLVVNEQFF | TGTGCCAGCAGTGGTCCTGGACAGCTCGTTGTCAATGAGCAGTTCTTC | TRBV6-1 | . | TRBJ2-1 | .
CASSPLGQGAFF | TGTGCCAGCTCACCACTAGGACAGGGAGCTTTCTTT | TRBV18 | TRBD1 | TRBJ1-1 | .
CASSDRDRGGRNTEAFF | TGTGCCAGCAGCGACCGGGACAGGGGTGGTAGGAACACTGAAGCTTTCTTT | TRBV5-4 | TRBD1 | TRBJ1-1 | once
CASSPRWERQGSYEQYF | TGTGCCAGCAGCCCCAGATGGGAGAGACAGGGGTCCTACGAGCAGTACTTC | TRBV7-9 | TRBD1 | TRBJ2-7 | .
CSVGFGSGVMNTEAFF | . | TRBV29-1 | . | TRBJ1-1 | once
CASSSTGINTEAFF | TGCGCCAGCAGCTCGACAGGGATCAACACTGAAGCTTTCTTT | TRBV5-1 | TRBD1 | TRBJ1-1 | .
CASSPRGSGKSYEQYF | TGTGCCAGCAGTCCCCGGGGGAGCGGGAAGTCCTACGAGCAGTACTTC | TRBV6-2/TRBV6-3 | TRBD2 | TRBJ2-7 | .
CASLAGDRGINQPQHF | TGTGCCAGCCTGGCGGGGGACAGGGGTATTAATCAGCCCCAGCATTTT | TRBV19 | TRBD1 | TRBJ1-5 | few
CASSYTGTGSRELFF | TGTGCCAGCAGTTACACCGGGACAGGCTCCCGGGAGCTGTTTTTT | TRBV6-5 | TRBD1 | TRBJ2-2 | .
CASSSWDRLFGELFF | TGTGCCAGCAGCTCGTGGGACAGGTTATTTGGGGAGCTGTTTTTT | TRBV11-2 | TRBD1 | TRBJ2-2 | .
CASSSTAPSNQPQHF | TGTGCCAGTAGCTCAACAGCTCCAAGCAATCAGCCCCAGCATTTT | TRBV19 | . | TRBJ1-5 | .
CASSTKAGGNEQFF | TGTGCCAGCAGTACGAAAGCGGGGGGGAATGAGCAGTTCTTC | TRBV6-5 | TRBD2 | TRBJ2-1 | .
CASSLGGYEQYF | TGCGCCAGCAGCCTCGGCGGCTACGAGCAGTACTTC | TRBV5-1 | . | TRBJ2-7 | .
CASSLGGTGVTYEQYF | TGCGCCAGCAGCCTTGGCGGGACAGGGGTTACCTACGAGCAGTACTTC | TRBV5-1 | TRBD1 | TRBJ2-7 | .
CASSFTGGDEAFF | TGTGCCAGCAGCTTTACAGGGGGGGATGAAGCTTTCTTT | TRBV7-3 | TRBD1 | TRBJ1-1 | .
CASSFEGGTGYTF | TGTGCCAGCAGTTTCGAGGGAGGGACTGGCTACACCTTC | TRBV6-5 | . | TRBJ1-2 | few
CAWKRDTDTQYF | TGTGCCTGGAAACGCGACACAGATACGCAGTATTTT | TRBV30 | . | TRBJ2-3 | .
CATSKVSSGGYNEQFF | TGTGCCACCAGTAAGGTTTCTAGCGGGGGATACAATGAGCAGTTCTTC | TRBV24-1 | TRBD2 | TRBJ2-1 | .
CASSLVVQGEQYF | TGTGCCAGCAGTTTAGTGGTCCAGGGCGAGCAGTACTTC | TRBV27 | . | TRBJ2-7 | .
CASRNNRVEGYTF | TGTGCCAGTAGAAACAACAGGGTAGAGGGCTACACCTTC | TRBV19 | . | TRBJ1-2 | .
CASSQERRTEAFF | TGTGCCAGCAGCCAAGAGAGGCGGACTGAAGCTTTCTTT | TRBV3-1/TRBV3-2 | . | TRBJ1-1 | .
CASSRITGDKQFF | TGTGCCAGCAGCCGAATTACAGGGGACAAGCAGTTCTTC | TRBV7-9 | TRBD1 | TRBJ2-1 | once
CASLVGGWSYEQYF | TGTGCCAGCCTGGTAGGGGGCTGGTCCTACGAGCAGTACTTC | TRBV2 | TRBD1 | TRBJ2-7 | .
CASSLNPGLYEQYF | TGCGCCAGCAGCCTGAATCCGGGACTCTACGAGCAGTACTTC | TRBV5-1 | . | TRBJ2-7 | .
CSVRTGEVGGYTF | TGCAGCGTGCGCACAGGGGAAGTGGGAGGCTACACCTTC | TRBV29-1 | TRBD1 | TRBJ1-2 | .
CASSLDRSKQYF | TGTGCCAGCAGTTTGGACAGGTCTAAGCAGTACTTC | TRBV12-3/TRBV12-4 | TRBD1 | TRBJ2-7 | once
CASSPFRQGQLFF | TGTGCCAGCAGTCCTTTTCGACAGGGCCAGCTGTTTTTT | TRBV12-3/TRBV12-4 | TRBD1 | TRBJ2-2 | .
CASSSRTGSSYEQYF | TGTGCCAGCAGTTCACGGACAGGGAGCTCCTACGAGCAGTACTTC | TRBV27 | TRBD1 | TRBJ2-7 | .
CATSRDLDYYTGELFF | TGTGCCACCAGCAGAGATCTGGACTATTACACCGGGGAGCTGTTTTTT | TRBV15 | . | TRBJ2-2 | few
CASSDGTGASYGYTF | TGTGCCAGCAGTGATGGGACAGGGGCTAGCTATGGCTACACCTTC | TRBV6-1 | TRBD1 | TRBJ1-2 | few
CASSYTRQETQYF | TGTGCCAGCAGCTATACTAGACAAGAGACCCAGTACTTC | TRBV7-7 | . | TRBJ2-5 | .
CASSFDLRGAEKLFF | TGTGCCAGCAGTTTCGACCTAAGAGGAGCTGAAAAACTGTTTTTT | TRBV6-5 | . | TRBJ1-4 | .
CASSPRLAGNNEQFF | TGTGCCAGCAGCCCCAGACTAGCGGGTAACAATGAGCAGTTCTTC | TRBV7-2 | TRBD2 | TRBJ2-1 | .
CASNPRQDQAQPQHF | TGTGCCAGTAACCCCCGACAGGACCAGGCTCAGCCCCAGCATTTT | TRBV19 | . | TRBJ1-5 | .
CASSPAGRYEQYF | TGTGCCAGCAGTCCCGCGGGGAGGTACGAGCAGTACTTC | TRBV27 | . | TRBJ2-7 | .
CASSLGRGVNQPQHF | TGTGCCAGCAGCTTAGGCAGGGGAGTTAATCAGCCCCAGCATTTT | TRBV13 | . | TRBJ1-5 | .
CATSDSTGTGISYGYTF | TGTGCCACCAGTGATTCCACCGGGACAGGTATTTCCTATGGCTACACCTTC | TRBV24-1 | TRBD1 | TRBJ1-2 | .